This T cell receptor (beta chain) was observed in a study of blood T cell repertoires in COVID-19. At the level of the study: Material from acute and convalescent COVID-19 was sourced from the United States, Italy and Spain. From T cells, B-cell-depleted T cells, or PBMCs came the material, which was cDNA or gDNA.

Generated by immunoSEQ multiplex PCR, the TCRdb table keeps only in-frame clones and is missing some. Here the sample spans 200,000 to 250,000 clones, around 84% being singletons. V was trimmed by 3 bases and J by 0 bases, leaving 8 bases between them. This CDR3 contains 14 residues. Germline V gene lookup returns CDR1 SGHTA and CDR2 FQGNSA. Material for sequencing was peripheral blood. This TCR derives from a man aged 50-59 years with active or convalescent COVID-19. J is TRBJ1-1 and V is TRBV7-2; D remains unclear. The CDR3 DNA is TGTGCCAGCAGCTTGGGGAGGATGAACACTGAAGCTTTCTTT. Residues: CASSLGRMNTEAFF.